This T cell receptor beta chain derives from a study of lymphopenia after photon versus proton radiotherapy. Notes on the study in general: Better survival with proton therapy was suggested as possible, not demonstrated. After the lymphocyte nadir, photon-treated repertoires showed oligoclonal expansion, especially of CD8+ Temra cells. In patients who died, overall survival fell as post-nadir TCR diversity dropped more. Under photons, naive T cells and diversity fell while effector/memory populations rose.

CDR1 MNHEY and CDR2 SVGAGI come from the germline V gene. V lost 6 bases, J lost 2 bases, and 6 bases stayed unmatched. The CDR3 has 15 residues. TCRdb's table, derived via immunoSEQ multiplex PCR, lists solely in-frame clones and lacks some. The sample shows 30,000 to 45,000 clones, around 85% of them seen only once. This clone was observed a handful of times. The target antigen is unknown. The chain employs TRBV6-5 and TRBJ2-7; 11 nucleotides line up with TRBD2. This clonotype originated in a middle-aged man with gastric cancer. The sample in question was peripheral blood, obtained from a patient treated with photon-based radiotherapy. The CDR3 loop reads CASSRGTSGTYEQYF. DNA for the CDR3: TGTGCCAGCAGCCGAGGGACTAGCGGAACCTACGAGCAGTACTTC.